The 13 T cell receptor beta chains below all came from one sample that was sequenced in a study of metastatic and nonmetastatic thyroid tumors. Via MiXCR, TCRdb re-called the PCR reads. This table holds under 20,000 clones, less than 30% found once. Thyroid surgery was preceded by no treatment in any patient. Sequencing input: tumor tissue. All receptors come from a male donor with papillary thyroid cancer or a benign thyroid nodule (not recorded which). Some clones in this sample may be carry-over from other donors' samples.

As concerns this clone: One junction end disagrees with the germline gene, perhaps due to a read error. The chain is built from TRBV6-1 and TRBJ2-2; TRBD1 is a possible D gene (6 bases). This CDR3 region has 13 residues. Per the germline V gene, CDR1 is MNHNS and CDR2 is SASEGT. The CDR3 DNA reads TGTGCCACCTCAGATGGGGGCATCGGGGAGCTATTTTTT. This codes for CATSDGGIGELFF.

The rearrangement uses TRBV11-3 and TRBJ1-1; D remains unclear. The CDR3 consists of 13 residues. CDR1 and CDR2 from the germline V gene are SGHNT and YENEEA. With 5 bases removed from V and 3 bases from J, the gap between germline ends came to 10 bases. The CDR3 coding sequence is TGTGCCAGCAGCAGAGGGTTCGACACTGAAGCTTTCTTT. Its translation is CASSRGFDTEAFF.

This clone was recorded many times. This chain joins TRBV19 and TRBJ2-7; perhaps TRBD2 as D (7 bases). This CDR3 spans 14 amino acids. The germline V gene has CDR1 LNHDA and CDR2 SQIVND (reference sequence). The V and J ends lost 10 bases and 4 bases respectively, with 20 bases between them. CDR3 in DNA: TGTGCCACCTCGAGAGGGGGGGGAAATTACGAGCAGTACTTC. It encodes CATSRGGGNYEQYF.

This clone was seen a handful of times. The V gene is TRBV6-1, the J gene TRBJ2-7, with TRBD1 as a possible D gene (6 bases). Between the trimmed V and J ends, which lost 4 bases and 2 bases, there was a span of 15 bases. This CDR3 has 15 residues. CDR1 MNHNS and CDR2 SASEGT come from the germline V gene. The CDR3 region has the DNA TGTGCCAGCAGTGTAGGGGACAAGGCGGCCTACGAGCAGTACTTC. Amino acid sequence: CASSVGDKAAYEQYF.

This clone was picked up a small number of times. The CDR3, as DNA: TGTGCCAGCAGAAGACAGACCTCTTCGAATGAGCAGTTCTTC. Protein: CASRRQTSSNEQFF. The V and J genes are TRBV6-1 and TRBJ2-1, with a possible D match to TRBD1 (5 bases). This CDR3 has 14 residues. Trimming shortened V by 6 bases and J by 7 bases, and 16 bases separated the two germline ends. In germline, CDR1 is MNHNS, CDR2 SASEGT.

This clone was counted between two and nine times. The chain links TRBV6-1 to TRBJ2-1; 7 bases agree with TRBD2. Germline loops: CDR1 MNHNS, CDR2 SASEGT. Unmatched junction bases numbered 4, after V lost 2 bases and J lost 3 bases. The CDR3 covers 15 residues. CDR3 DNA sequence: TGTGCCAGCAGTGAACACCGGGAGGTCTACAATGAGCAGTTCTTC. This encodes CASSEHREVYNEQFF.

This clone is categorized as medium-sized. The rearrangement joins TRBV27 to TRBJ1-2, with TRBD1 matching 8 bases. Trimming removed 0 bases from V and 10 bases from J; junction bases left unmatched: 10. The CDR3 contains 15 residues. Looked up from germline, CDR1 is MNHEY and CDR2 is SMNVEV (reference sequence). This CDR3 is CASSLSSFPDRVYTF. CDR3 nucleotides: TGTGCCAGCAGTTTATCGAGCTTTCCGGACAGGGTCTACACCTTC.

This clone was counted only a few times. The genes are TRBV12-3 or TRBV12-4 and TRBJ2-3; TRBD2 matches at 10 bases. The CDR3 has 16 residues. The V segment lost 3 bases and the J segment 2 bases; nucleotides outside the gene matches: 5. This chain's CDR3 is CASSFTSGISTDTQYF. CDR3 coding DNA: TGTGCCAGCAGTTTCACTAGCGGGATCTCCACAGATACGCAGTATTTT.

This clone was recorded at least ten times. The J gene is TRBJ2-3, the V gene TRBV9, with D perhaps matching TRBD2 (5 bases). Germline V lookup: CDR1 SGDLS, CDR2 YYNGEE. Trimming cost V 1 base and J 1 base, with 13 bases left between them. There are 16 residues in the CDR3. CDR3: CASSVPRDGGTDTQYF. The CDR3 bases are TGTGCCAGCAGCGTACCCAGAGACGGGGGCACAGATACGCAGTATTTT.

This clone was detected many times. The genes are TRBV24-1 and TRBJ1-5, with D possibly TRBD1 on 6 matching bases. Germline CDR1 reads KGHDR; CDR2 reads SFDVKD. V lost 3 bases, J lost 0 bases, and 11 bases lay in between. The CDR3 loop spans 16 amino acids. The CDR3 sequence is CATSDGRGNSNQPQHF. CDR3 nucleotides: TGTGCCACCAGTGATGGGAGGGGGAATAGCAATCAGCCCCAGCATTTT.

This clone rates as medium-sized (0.01 to 0.1%). The gene calls are TRBV7-9 and TRBJ2-7; no clear D. Trimming pared 1 base from V and 5 bases from J, leaving 6 bases between. Looked up from germline, CDR1 is SEHNR and CDR2 is FQNEAQ (reference sequence). The CDR3 totals 12 residues. CDR3 in amino acids: CASSLVADEQYF. The DNA of the CDR3 is TGTGCCAGCAGCTTAGTGGCTGACGAGCAGTACTTC. The complete variable domain, with remaining parts taken from reference TRBV7-9 and TRBJ2-7, reads DTGVSQNPRHKITKRGQNVTFRCDPISEHNRLYWYRQTLGQGPEFLTYFQNEAQLEKSRLLSDRFSAERPKGSFSTLEIQRTEQGDSAMYLCASSLVADEQYFGPGTRLTVT.

The gene calls are TRBV15 and TRBJ2-2; 8 bases are shared with TRBD2. Germline loops: CDR1 LNHNV, CDR2 YYDKDF (reference sequence). The CDR3 contains 14 residues. With 8 bases clipped from V and 7 bases from J, the junction kept 9 bases outside the gene matches. CDR3 DNA: TGTGCCACCCGGCTCGGGAGGGCCAACGGGGAGCTGTTTTTT. Protein: CATRLGRANGELFF.

V and J are TRBV5-5 and TRBJ1-1; 7 nucleotides match TRBD1. V dropped 4 bases and J dropped 2; count of bases not matched to a gene: 5. The CDR3 consists of 14 residues. Germline assignment: CDR1 SGHKS and CDR2 YYEKEE (reference sequence). CDR3 DNA: TGTGCCAGCAGCAGACGACAGGGAAACACTGAAGCTTTCTTT. Protein sequence: CASSRRQGNTEAFF.